This T cell receptor beta chain was captured by sequencing in a study of CD8+ T cells in alopecia areata. Extracted RNA was reverse transcribed into cDNA, the sequencing template. Method: immunoSEQ multiplex PCR; TCRdb's copy keeps in-frame clones and lacks some. In the table there are 200,000 to 250,000 clones, 30% to 40% of which are singletons. This clone was observed a few times. Treatment of the sample: oral pan-JAK inhibitor, 5-10 mg twice daily. Trimming cost V 5 bases and J 4 bases; bases outside gene matches: 7. This CDR3 spans 14 amino acids. The germline CDR1 and CDR2 sequences are MDHEN and SYDVKM.

The chain links TRBV28 to TRBJ2-7; TRBD2 matches at 8 bases. This sample comprised CD4+ T cells sorted from blood, obtained at approximately week 34, from a patient treated with tofacitinib. This clonotype originated in a human donor with alopecia areata. CDR3 sequence: CASSPGGAQYEQYF. As DNA, the CDR3 is TGTGCCAGCAGTCCCGGGGGGGCCCAGTACGAGCAGTACTTC.